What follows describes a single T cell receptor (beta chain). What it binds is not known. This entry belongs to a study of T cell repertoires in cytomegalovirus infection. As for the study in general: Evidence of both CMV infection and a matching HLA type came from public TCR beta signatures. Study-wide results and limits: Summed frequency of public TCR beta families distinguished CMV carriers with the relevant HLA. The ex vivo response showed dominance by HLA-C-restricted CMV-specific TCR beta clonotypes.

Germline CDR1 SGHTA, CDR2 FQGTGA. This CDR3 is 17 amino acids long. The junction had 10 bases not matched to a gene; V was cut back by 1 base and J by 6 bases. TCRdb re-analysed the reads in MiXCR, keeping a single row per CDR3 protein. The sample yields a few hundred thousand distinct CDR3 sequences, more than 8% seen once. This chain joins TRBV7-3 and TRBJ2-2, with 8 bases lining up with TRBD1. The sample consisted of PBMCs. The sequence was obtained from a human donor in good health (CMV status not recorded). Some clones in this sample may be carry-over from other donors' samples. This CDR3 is CASSLRGGGQGPGELFF. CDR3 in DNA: TGTGCCAGCAGCTTAAGGGGAGGAGGACAGGGACCCGGGGAGCTGTTTTTT.